This T cell receptor beta chain appears in the sequencing data of a study of blood T cell repertoires in COVID-19. Study-level information: From the United States, Italy and Spain came samples of acute and convalescent COVID-19. T cells, B-cell-depleted T cells, or PBMCs provided the cDNA or gDNA that served as material.

Trimming took 3 bases from V and 7 from J; bases not matched to a gene: 7. This CDR3 comprises 14 residues. Germline CDR1 reads KGHDR; CDR2 reads SFDVKD. Source study methods: Amplifying reference gene primers gave estimates of nucleated cell counts. Data came from immunoSEQ multiplex PCR; TCRdb stores just in-frame clones and leaves some out. That table supplies the V and J calls and clone size; D and trimming were determined from the DNA. The sample records roughly 250,000 clones, around 89% being singletons. The source is a man aged 25 to 40 with acute or convalescent COVID-19. The genes are TRBV24-1 and TRBJ1-2; 7 nucleotides line up with TRBD1. The sample comprised peripheral blood. The CDR3 nucleotides are TGTGCCACCAGTGATGCGGGACAGCGGCTTGGCTACACCTTC. It encodes CATSDAGQRLGYTF.